Below, 13 T cell receptor gamma chains from the same sample are listed, as sequenced in a study of intestinal T cells in coeliac disease. More than 9 formalin-fixed paraffin-embedded scrolls, each 5 µm thick, supplied each case's genomic DNA. The TRG library came from 150 to 250 ng of biopsy DNA amplified with LymphoTrack primers. TCRdb reapplied CATT to the multiplex PCR reads. The table lists some 1,900 gamma-chain clones, about 50% of them singletons. The sequenced material came from a duodenal biopsy. The source of these receptors is a human donor with celiac disease.

Turning to this clone: Germline is not matched at one junction end, which may reflect a read error. The gene calls are TRGV2 and TRGJP2. This CDR3 has 17 residues. CDR1 and CDR2 (germline): EGSNGY, YDSYNSKV. The CDR3 loop reads CATWGGRIYSSDWIKTF. In DNA, the CDR3 is TGTGCCACCTGGGGCGGGCGGATATATAGTAGTGATTGGATCAAGACGTTT.

The V call is TRGV10, the J call TRGJ1 or TRGJ2. TRGV10 is flagged as an ORF with uncertain function. The CDR3 extends over 13 amino acids. With 8 bases clipped from V and 8 bases from J, the junction kept 13 bases outside the gene matches. The DNA for the CDR3 is TGTGCTGCGTGGGATCGTTTTATTAATAAGAAACTCTTT. Translation: CAAWDRFINKKLF.

The chain combines TRGV10 with TRGJP1. TRGV10 is annotated as an ORF whose role is uncertain. CDR3 size: 14 residues. The trim removed 12 bases at V and 8 bases at J, leaving 16 bases unmatched. CDR3 coding DNA: TGTGCTGCTGGGATTCCCCTCAACGGTTGGTTCAAGATATTT. Translating gives CAAGIPLNGWFKIF.

In the case of this clone: This could be a read error, since a much larger clone is one nucleotide away. This chain uses TRGV2 with TRGJP2. Germline V gene lookup returns CDR1 EGSNGY and CDR2 YDSYNSKV. With 4 bases clipped from V and 0 bases from J, the junction kept 5 bases outside the gene matches. The CDR3 spans 15 residues. CDR3 residues: CATWEGDSSDWIKTF. CDR3 bases: TGTGCCACCTGGGAGGGGGATAGTAGTGATTGGATCAAGACGTTT.

The table lists this clone with a few counts. The V call is TRGV9, the J call TRGJ1 or TRGJ2. V lost 3 bases and J lost 8; bases outside the gene matches: 7. Looked up from germline, CDR1 is GITISATS and CDR2 is ISYDGTV (reference sequence). The CDR3 is made up of 12 amino acids. As DNA, the CDR3 is TGTGCCTTGTGGGAGACTGTCCATAAGAAACTCTTT. It yields the protein CALWETVHKKLF.

Turning to this clone: The same CDR3 can be traced to other DNA sequences in this sample. V gene TRGV10 combines with J gene TRGJP1. TRGV10 is classed as an ORF, of uncertain function. With V trimmed by 8 bases and J by 9 bases, 13 bases remained unmatched. CDR3 length: 14 amino acids. In DNA, the CDR3 is TGTGCTGCGTGGGATTCCCCCCCCTGTTGGTTCAAGATATTT. Protein product: CAAWDSPPCWFKIF.

Points on this clone: A single base separates this from a much larger clone, so it may be a read error. Other DNA sequences within the sample encode an identical CDR3. The chain joins TRGV3 to TRGJP2. Germline V CDR1 and CDR2: VTNTFY, YDVSTARD (reference sequence). This CDR3 spans 15 amino acids. CDR3 amino acids: CATWDRLRGDWIKTF. As DNA, the CDR3 is TGTGCCACTTGGGACAGGCTTAGGGGTGATTGGATCAAGACGTTT.

The chain combines TRGV10 with TRGJ1 or TRGJ2. TRGV10 carries the ORF label, with uncertain function. J lost 12 bases, V lost 8 bases, and 14 bases had no gene match. CDR3 size: 12 residues. CDR3 loop: CAAWDPTRWKLF. The CDR3 DNA sequence: TGTGCTGCGTGGGACCCAACCCGATGGAAACTCTTT.

A remark on this clone: This may stem from a read error, because a much larger clone lies one nucleotide away. The chain couples TRGV2 to TRGJP2. In germline, CDR1 is EGSNGY, CDR2 YDSYNSKV. This CDR3 has 14 amino acids. CDR3 in amino acids: CATWAYSSDRIKTF. The CDR3 coding sequence is TGTGCCACCTGGGCTTATAGTAGTGATCGGATCAAGACGTTT.

This clone was seen only a few times. The chain uses TRGV10 and TRGJ1 or TRGJ2. TRGV10 is annotated as an ORF whose role is uncertain. After removal of 8 bases from V and 0 bases from J, the junction contained 14 bases not matched to a gene. The CDR3 spans 16 residues. This CDR3 is CAAWAWGRPNYYKKLF. CDR3 in DNA: TGTGCTGCGTGGGCCTGGGGGAGACCGAATTATTATAAGAAACTCTTT.

The J gene is TRGJP1, the V gene TRGV10. TRGV10 carries the ORF label, with uncertain function. CDR3 size: 11 residues. The trim removed 8 bases at V and 11 bases at J, leaving 6 bases unmatched. CDR3 sequence: CAAWRDWFKIF. CDR3 in DNA: TGTGCTGCGTGGCGGGACTGGTTCAAGATATTT.

As to this clone: It may be a read error: a sequence one base away is much more abundant. Distinct nucleotide sequences in the sample also encode this CDR3. CDR3 sequence: CAAWDIKRRWFKIF. The CDR3 DNA sequence: TGTGCTGCGTGGGATATCAAAAGACGTTGGTTCAAGATATTT. The chain combines TRGV10 with TRGJP1. TRGV10 is an ORF; its function is uncertain. The length of the CDR3 is 14 residues. V shed 8 bases, J shed 9 bases, and the junction held 13 bases outside the gene matches.

This clone ranks as large. This CDR3 is also generated by other DNA sequences in the sample. The V gene is TRGV2, the J gene TRGJP2. Germline V gene sequence: CDR1 EGSNGY, CDR2 YDSYNSKV. V dropped 0 bases and J dropped 8; count of bases not matched to a gene: 3. The CDR3 spans 13 residues. The CDR3 DNA is TGTGCCACCTGGGACGGGCTCGATTGGATCAAGACGTTT. Amino acid sequence: CATWDGLDWIKTF.